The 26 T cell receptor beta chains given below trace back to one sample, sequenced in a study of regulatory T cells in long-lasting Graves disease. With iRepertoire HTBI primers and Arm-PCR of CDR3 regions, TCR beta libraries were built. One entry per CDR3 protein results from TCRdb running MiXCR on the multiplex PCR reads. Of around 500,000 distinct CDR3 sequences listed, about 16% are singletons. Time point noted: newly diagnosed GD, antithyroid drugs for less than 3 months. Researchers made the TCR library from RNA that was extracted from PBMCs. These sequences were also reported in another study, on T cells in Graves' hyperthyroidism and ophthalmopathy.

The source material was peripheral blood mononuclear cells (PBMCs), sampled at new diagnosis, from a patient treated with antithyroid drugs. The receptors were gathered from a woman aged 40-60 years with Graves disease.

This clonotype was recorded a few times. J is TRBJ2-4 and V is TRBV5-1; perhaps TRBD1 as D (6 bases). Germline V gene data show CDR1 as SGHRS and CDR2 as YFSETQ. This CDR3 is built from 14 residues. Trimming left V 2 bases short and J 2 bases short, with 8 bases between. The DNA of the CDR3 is TGCGCCAGCAGCTTCGGACAGACCAAAAACATTCAGTACTTC. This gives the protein CASSFGQTKNIQYF.

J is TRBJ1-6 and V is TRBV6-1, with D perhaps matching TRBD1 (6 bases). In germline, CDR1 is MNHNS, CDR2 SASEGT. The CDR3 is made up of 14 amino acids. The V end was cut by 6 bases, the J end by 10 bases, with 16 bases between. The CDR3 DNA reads TGTGCCAGCAGACCCTGGACAGAAGGCTCACCCCTCCACTTT. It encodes CASRPWTEGSPLHF.

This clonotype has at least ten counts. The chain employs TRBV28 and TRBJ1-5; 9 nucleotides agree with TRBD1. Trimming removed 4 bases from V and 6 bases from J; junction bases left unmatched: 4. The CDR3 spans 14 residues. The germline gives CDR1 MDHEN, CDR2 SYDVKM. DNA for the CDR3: TGTGCCAGCAGTTGGGGACAGGGAATTCAGCCCCAGCATTTT. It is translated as CASSWGQGIQPQHF.

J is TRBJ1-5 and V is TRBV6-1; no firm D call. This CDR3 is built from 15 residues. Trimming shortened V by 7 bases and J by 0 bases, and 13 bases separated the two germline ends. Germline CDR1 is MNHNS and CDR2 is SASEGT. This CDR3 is CASTQEGYSNQPQHF. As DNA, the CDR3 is TGTGCCAGCACCCAAGAAGGCTATAGCAATCAGCCCCAGCATTTT.

The CDR3 DNA reads as TGTGCCTGGAGTGTAGCTAGCGGGGGGTACACAGATACGCAGTATTTT. Translated, it gives CAWSVASGGYTDTQYF. The chain uses TRBV30 and TRBJ2-3; 11 nucleotides line up with TRBD2. Looked up from germline, CDR1 is GTSNPN and CDR2 is SVGIG (reference sequence). The junction had 4 bases not matched to a gene; V was cut back by 0 bases and J by 2 bases. The CDR3 is 16 amino acids.

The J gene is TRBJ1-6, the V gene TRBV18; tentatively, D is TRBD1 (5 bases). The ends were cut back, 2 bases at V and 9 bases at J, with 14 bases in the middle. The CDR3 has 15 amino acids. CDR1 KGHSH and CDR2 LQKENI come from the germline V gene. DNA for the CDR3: TGTGCCAGCTCACCAGGGGCGGGGACGGGTTCACCCCTCCACTTT. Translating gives CASSPGAGTGSPLHF.

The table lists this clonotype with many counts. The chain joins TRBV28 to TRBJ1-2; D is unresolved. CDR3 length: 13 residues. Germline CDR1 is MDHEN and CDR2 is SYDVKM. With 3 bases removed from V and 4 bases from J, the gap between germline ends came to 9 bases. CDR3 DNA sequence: TGTGCCAGCAGTTTTCACGTTGGCTATGGCTACACCTTC. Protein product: CASSFHVGYGYTF.

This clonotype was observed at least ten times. In DNA, the CDR3 is TGCAGCGTTGACAGGGGGCTAATGAACACTGAAGCTTTCTTT. It codes for CSVDRGLMNTEAFF. This chain links TRBV29-1 with TRBJ1-1; 8 bases align to TRBD1. Per the germline V gene, CDR1 is SQVTM and CDR2 is ANQGSEA. V shed 3 bases and J 0 bases; nucleotides not matched to a gene: 3. The CDR3 spans 14 residues.

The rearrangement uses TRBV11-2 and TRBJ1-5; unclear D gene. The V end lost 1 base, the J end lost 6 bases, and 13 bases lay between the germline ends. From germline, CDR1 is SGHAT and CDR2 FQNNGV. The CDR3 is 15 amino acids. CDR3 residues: CASSLGAGLGQPQHF. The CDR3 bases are TGTGCCAGCAGCTTAGGGGCAGGCCTGGGTCAGCCCCAGCATTTT.

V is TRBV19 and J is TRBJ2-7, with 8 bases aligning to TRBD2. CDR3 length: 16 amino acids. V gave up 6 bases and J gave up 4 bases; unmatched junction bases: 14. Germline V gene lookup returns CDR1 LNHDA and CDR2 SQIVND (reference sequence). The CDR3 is CASSPLSSGGPYEQYF. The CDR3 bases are TGTGCCAGTAGCCCCCTGTCGAGCGGGGGCCCTTACGAGCAGTACTTC.

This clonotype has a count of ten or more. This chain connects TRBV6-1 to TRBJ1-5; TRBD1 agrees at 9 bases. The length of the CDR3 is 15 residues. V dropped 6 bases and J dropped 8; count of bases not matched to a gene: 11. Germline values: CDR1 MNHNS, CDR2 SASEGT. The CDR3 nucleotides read TGTGCCAGCAGAGAACCTACAGGGGGCTTGAAGCCCCAGCATTTT. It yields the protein CASREPTGGLKPQHF.

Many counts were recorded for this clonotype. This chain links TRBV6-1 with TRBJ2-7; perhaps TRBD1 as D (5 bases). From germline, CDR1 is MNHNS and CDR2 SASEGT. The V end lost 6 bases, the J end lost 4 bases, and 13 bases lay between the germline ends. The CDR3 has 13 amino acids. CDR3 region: CASRSAGPYEQYF. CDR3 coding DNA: TGTGCCAGCAGGTCGGCAGGGCCATACGAGCAGTACTTC.

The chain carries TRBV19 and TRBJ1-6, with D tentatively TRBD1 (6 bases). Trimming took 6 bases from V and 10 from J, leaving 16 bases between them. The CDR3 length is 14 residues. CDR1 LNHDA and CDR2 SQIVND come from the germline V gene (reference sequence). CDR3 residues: CASRTQGVVSPLHF. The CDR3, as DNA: TGTGCCAGTAGAACACAGGGTGTAGTGTCACCCCTCCACTTT.

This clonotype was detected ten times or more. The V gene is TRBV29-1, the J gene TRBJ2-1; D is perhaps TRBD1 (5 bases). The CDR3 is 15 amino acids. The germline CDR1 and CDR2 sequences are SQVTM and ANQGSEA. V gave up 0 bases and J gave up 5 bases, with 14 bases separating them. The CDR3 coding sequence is TGCAGCGTTGAAGAGTTAGGGGTCGTAGACAATGAGCAGTTCTTC. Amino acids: CSVEELGVVDNEQFF.

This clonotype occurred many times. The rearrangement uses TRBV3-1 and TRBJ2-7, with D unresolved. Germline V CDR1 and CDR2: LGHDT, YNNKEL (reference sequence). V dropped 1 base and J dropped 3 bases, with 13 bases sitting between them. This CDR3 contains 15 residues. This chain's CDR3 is CASSQVTGLGYEQYF. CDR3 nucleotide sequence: TGTGCCAGCAGCCAAGTAACGGGCCTTGGCTACGAGCAGTACTTC.

CDR3 coding DNA: TGTGCCAGCAGTGAAGCAGGGCAGTTCTACGAGCAGTACTTC. Its translation: CASSEAGQFYEQYF. The V gene is TRBV6-2 or TRBV6-3, the J gene TRBJ2-7; TRBD1 is a possible D gene (5 bases). CDR3 length equals 14 residues. Between the trimmed V and J ends, which lost 5 bases and 3 bases, there was a span of 14 bases. The germline V gene has CDR1 MNHEY and CDR2 SVGEGT.

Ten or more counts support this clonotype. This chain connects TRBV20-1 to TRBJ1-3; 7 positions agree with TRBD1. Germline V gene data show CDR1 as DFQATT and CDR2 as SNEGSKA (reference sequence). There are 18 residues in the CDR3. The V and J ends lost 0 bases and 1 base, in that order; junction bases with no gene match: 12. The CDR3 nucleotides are TGCAGTGCTAGAGAGTCGGGACAGCCTCTTCTATCTGGAAACACCATATATTTT. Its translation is CSARESGQPLLSGNTIYF.

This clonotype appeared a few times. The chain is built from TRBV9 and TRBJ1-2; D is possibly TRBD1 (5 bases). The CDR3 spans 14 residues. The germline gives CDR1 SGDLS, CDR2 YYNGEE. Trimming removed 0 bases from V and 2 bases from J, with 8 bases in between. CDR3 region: CASSVATGNYGYTF. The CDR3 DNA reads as TGTGCCAGCAGCGTAGCTACAGGAAACTATGGCTACACCTTC.

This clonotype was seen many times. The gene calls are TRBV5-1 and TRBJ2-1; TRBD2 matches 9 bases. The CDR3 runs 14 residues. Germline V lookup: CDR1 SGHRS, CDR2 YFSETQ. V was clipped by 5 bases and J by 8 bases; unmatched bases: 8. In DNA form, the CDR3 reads TGCGCCAGCAGACCCGGACTAGCGTCAGATGAGCAGTTCTTC. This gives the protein CASRPGLASDEQFF.

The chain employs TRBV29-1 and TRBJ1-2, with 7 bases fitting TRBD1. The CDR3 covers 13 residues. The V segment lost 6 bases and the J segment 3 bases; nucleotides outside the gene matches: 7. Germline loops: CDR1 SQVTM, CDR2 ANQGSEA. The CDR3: CSVPGTEDYGYTF. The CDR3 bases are TGCAGCGTCCCCGGGACAGAGGACTATGGCTACACCTTC.

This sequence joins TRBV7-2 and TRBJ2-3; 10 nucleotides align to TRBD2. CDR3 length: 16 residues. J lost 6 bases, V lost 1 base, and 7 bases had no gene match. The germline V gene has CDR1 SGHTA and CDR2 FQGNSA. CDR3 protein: CASSLGEAGGLDTQYF. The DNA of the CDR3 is TGTGCCAGCAGCTTAGGGGAAGCGGGGGGGCTTGATACGCAGTATTTT.

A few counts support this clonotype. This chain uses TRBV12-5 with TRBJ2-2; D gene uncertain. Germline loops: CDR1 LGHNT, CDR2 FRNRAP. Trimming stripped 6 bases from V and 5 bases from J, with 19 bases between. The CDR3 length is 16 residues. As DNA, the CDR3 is TGTGCTAGTGGCAGACCCCTAGGCTTCCCGACCGGGGAGCTGTTTTTT. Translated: CASGRPLGFPTGELFF. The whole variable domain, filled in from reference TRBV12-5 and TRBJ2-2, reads DARVTQTPRHKVTEMGQEVTMRCQPILGHNTVFWYRQTMMQGLELLAYFRNRAPLDDSGMPKDRFSAEMPDATLATLKIQPSEPRDSAVYFCASGRPLGFPTGELFFGEGSRLTVL.

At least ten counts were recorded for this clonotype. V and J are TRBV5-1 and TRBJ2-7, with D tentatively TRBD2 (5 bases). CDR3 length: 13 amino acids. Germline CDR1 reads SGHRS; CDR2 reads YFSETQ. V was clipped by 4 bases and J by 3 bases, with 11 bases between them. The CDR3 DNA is TGCGCCAGCAGCCCCGAAGGGAGCTACGAGCAGTACTTC. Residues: CASSPEGSYEQYF.

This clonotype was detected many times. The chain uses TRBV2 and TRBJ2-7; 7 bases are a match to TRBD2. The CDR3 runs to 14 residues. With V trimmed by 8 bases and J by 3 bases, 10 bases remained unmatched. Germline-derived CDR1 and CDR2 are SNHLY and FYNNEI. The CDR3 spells CASGGLKSLYEQYF. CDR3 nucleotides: TGTGCCAGCGGGGGACTAAAGAGTCTCTACGAGCAGTACTTC.

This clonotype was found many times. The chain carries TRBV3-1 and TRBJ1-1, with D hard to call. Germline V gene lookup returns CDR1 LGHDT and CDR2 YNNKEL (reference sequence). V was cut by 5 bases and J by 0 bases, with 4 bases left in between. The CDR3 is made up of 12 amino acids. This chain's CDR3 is CASSWVNTEAFF. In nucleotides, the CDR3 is TGTGCCAGCAGCTGGGTGAACACTGAAGCTTTCTTT.

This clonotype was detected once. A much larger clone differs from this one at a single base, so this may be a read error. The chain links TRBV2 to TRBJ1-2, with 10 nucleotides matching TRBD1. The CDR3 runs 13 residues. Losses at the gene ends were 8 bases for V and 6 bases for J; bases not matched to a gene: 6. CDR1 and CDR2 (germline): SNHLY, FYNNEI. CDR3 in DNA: TGTGCCAGCGCGACAGGGGGCAGGAATGGCTACACCTTC. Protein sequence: CASATGGRNGYTF.